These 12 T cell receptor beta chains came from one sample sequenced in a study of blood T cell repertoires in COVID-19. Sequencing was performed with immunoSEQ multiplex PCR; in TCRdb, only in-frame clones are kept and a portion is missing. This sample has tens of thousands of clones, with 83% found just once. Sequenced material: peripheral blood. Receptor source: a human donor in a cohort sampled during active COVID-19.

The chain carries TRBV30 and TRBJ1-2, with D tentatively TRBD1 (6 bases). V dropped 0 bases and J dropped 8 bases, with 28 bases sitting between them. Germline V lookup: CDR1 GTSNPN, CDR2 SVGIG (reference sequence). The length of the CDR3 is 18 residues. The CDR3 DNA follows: TGTGCCTGGAGTGTACTTGTGAATTTTGTTCGGGGGGCAAACGGCTACACCTTC. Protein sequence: CAWSVLVNFVRGANGYTF.

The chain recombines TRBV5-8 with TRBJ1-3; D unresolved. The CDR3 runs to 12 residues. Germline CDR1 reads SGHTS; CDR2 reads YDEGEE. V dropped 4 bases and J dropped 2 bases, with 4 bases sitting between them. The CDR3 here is CASSRAGNTIYF. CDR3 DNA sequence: TGTGCCAGCAGCCGGGCTGGAAACACCATATATTTT.

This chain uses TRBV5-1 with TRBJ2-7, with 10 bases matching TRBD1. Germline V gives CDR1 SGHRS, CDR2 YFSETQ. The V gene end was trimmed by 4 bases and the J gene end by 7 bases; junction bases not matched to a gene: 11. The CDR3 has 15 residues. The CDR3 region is CASSRQGAALGEQYF. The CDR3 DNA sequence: TGCGCCAGCAGCCGACAGGGGGCGGCTCTGGGGGAGCAGTACTTC. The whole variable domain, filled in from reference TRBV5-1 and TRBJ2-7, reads KAGVTQTPRYLIKTRGQQVTLSCSPISGHRSVSWYQQTPGQGLQFLFEYFSETQRNKGNFPGRFSGRQFSNSRSEMNVSTLELGDSALYLCASSRQGAALGEQYFGPGTRLTVT.

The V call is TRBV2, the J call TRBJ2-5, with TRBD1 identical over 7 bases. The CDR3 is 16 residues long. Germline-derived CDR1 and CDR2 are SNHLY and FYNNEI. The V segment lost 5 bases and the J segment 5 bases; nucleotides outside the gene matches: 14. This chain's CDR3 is CASSPRTGRSVETQYF. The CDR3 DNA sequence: TGTGCCAGCAGTCCAAGGACAGGTCGGTCGGTGGAGACCCAGTACTTC.

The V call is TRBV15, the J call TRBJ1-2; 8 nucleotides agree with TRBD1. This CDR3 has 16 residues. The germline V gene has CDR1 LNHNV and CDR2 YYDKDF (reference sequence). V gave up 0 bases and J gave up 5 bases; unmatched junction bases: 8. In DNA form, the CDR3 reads TGTGCCACCAGCAGAGAGGCAGGGGGCGCCTGGTATGGCTACACCTTC. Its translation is CATSREAGGAWYGYTF.

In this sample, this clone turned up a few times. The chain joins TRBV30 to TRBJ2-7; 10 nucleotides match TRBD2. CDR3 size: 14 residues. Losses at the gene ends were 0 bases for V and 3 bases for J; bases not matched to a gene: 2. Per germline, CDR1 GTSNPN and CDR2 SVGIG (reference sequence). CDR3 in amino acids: CAWSVAGGGYEQYF. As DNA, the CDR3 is TGTGCCTGGAGTGTAGCGGGGGGGGGCTACGAGCAGTACTTC.

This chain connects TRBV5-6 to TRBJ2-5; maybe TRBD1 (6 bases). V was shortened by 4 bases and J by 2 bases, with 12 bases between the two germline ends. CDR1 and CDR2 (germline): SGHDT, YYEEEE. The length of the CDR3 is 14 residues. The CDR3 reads CASSPGTPQETQYF. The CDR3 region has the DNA TGTGCCAGCAGCCCCGGGACACCACAAGAGACCCAGTACTTC.

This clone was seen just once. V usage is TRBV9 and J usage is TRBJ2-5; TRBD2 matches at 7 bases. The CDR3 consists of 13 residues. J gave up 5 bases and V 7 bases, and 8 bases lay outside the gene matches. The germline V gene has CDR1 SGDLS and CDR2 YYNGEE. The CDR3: CASAKLATETQYF. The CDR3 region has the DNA TGTGCCAGCGCGAAACTAGCGACGGAGACCCAGTACTTC.

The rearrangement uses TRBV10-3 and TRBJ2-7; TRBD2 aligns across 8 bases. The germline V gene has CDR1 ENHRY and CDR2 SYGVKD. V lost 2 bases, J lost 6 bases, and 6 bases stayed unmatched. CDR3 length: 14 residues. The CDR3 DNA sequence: TGTGCCATCAGTGAGGTAGGCGGGAGGCTCGAGCAGTACTTC. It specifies CAISEVGGRLEQYF.

In DNA form, the CDR3 reads TGTGCCAGCAAGCCAGGGAGGGAAGGCGAGCAGTACTTC. Amino acids: CASKPGREGEQYF. The chain joins TRBV3-1 (or the pseudogene TRBV3-2) to TRBJ2-7; 7 positions agree with TRBD2. The CDR3 length is 13 residues. Trimming took 7 bases from V and 6 from J; bases not matched to a gene: 9. Germline V gene lookup returns CDR1 LGHDT and CDR2 YNNKEL (reference sequence).

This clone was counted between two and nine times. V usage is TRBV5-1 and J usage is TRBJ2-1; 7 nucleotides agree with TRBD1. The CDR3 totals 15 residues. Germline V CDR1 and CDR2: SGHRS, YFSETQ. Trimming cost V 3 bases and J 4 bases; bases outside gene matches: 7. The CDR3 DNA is TGCGCCAGCAGCTCTGGGGTGGGACAGTACAATGAGCAGTTCTTC. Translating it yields CASSSGVGQYNEQFF.

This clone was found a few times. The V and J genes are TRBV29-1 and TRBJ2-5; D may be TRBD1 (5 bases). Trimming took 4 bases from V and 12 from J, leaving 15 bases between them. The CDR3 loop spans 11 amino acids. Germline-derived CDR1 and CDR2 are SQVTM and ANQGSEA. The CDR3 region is CSVGGRVAEYF. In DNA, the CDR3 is TGCAGCGTTGGCGGCAGGGTAGCCGAGTACTTC.